These 23 T cell receptor beta chains share one sample of origin, sequenced in a study of T cell repertoires in cytomegalovirus infection. Each CDR3 protein gets one entry after TCRdb re-called the reads with MiXCR. Of some 500,000 distinct CDR3 sequences listed, roughly a third were seen once; the top ten hold roughly a sixth. No cognate antigen is known for these TCRs. This specimen consisted of cultured PBMCs, obtained from culture after CMV antigen stimulation. The receptors originated from a human donor in good health (CMV status not recorded). Some clones in this sample may be carry-over from other donors' samples.

This clonotype showed up many times. The chain uses TRBV7-2 and TRBJ2-7; 7 bases map to TRBD1. Germline assignment: CDR1 SGHTA and CDR2 FQGNSA. The trim removed 5 bases at V and 3 bases at J, leaving 7 bases unmatched. CDR3 size: 14 residues. The CDR3 loop is CASSNPGQIYEQYF. DNA for the CDR3: TGTGCCAGCAGCAATCCGGGACAGATCTACGAGCAGTACTTC. The entire variable domain, with the rest obtained from reference TRBV7-2 and TRBJ2-7, is as follows: GAGVSQSPSNKVTEKGKDVELRCDPISGHTALYWYRQSLGQGLEFLIYFQGNSAPDKSGLPSDRFSAERTGGSVSTLTIQRTQQEDSAVYLCASSNPGQIYEQYFGPGTRLTVT.

This clonotype was recorded only once. The chain employs TRBV29-1 and TRBJ1-1; 9 bases map to TRBD1. The germline gives CDR1 SQVTM, CDR2 ANQGSEA. The CDR3 is 13 residues long. V lost 3 bases and J lost 3; bases outside the gene matches: 2. The CDR3 spells CSVDRTGDTEAFF. The CDR3 DNA reads as TGCAGCGTTGATCGGACAGGGGACACTGAAGCTTTCTTT.

There are a few counts of this clonotype. The genes are TRBV28 and TRBJ2-7, with 12 positions matching TRBD2. CDR1 is MDHEN, CDR2 SYDVKM, per germline. The J segment lost 3 bases and the V segment lost 3 bases, leaving 9 bases of the junction unmatched. The CDR3 sequence is 17 residues long. CDR3 amino acids: CASSFSRLAGVNYEQYF. The CDR3, as DNA: TGTGCCAGCAGTTTTTCACGACTAGCGGGAGTGAACTACGAGCAGTACTTC.

V gene TRBV10-3 combines with J gene TRBJ2-1, with TRBD2 matching 11 bases. Trimming removed 5 bases from V and 6 bases from J; junction bases left unmatched: 6. CDR3 size: 15 residues. Per the germline V gene, CDR1 is ENHRY and CDR2 is SYGVKD. The chain's CDR3 is CAISPTSGKSNEQFF. In DNA form, the CDR3 reads TGTGCCATCAGTCCGACTAGCGGGAAGAGCAATGAGCAGTTCTTC.

At least ten counts were recorded for this clonotype. The rearrangement joins TRBV7-2 to TRBJ2-1; 8 bases fit TRBD1. Germline CDR1 SGHTA, CDR2 FQGNSA. Trimming took 5 bases from V and 6 from J; bases not matched to a gene: 12. This CDR3 has 16 residues. The CDR3 spells CASSLVGGQGRNEQFF. Written as DNA, the CDR3 is TGTGCCAGCAGCCTAGTGGGAGGACAGGGACGCAATGAGCAGTTCTTC. The whole variable domain, remainder taken from reference TRBV7-2 and TRBJ2-1, is GAGVSQSPSNKVTEKGKDVELRCDPISGHTALYWYRQSLGQGLEFLIYFQGNSAPDKSGLPSDRFSAERTGGSVSTLTIQRTQQEDSAVYLCASSLVGGQGRNEQFFGPGTRLTVL.

The table lists this clonotype with many counts. The genes are TRBV6-1 and TRBJ2-6; 7 bases agree with TRBD1. Germline V gives CDR1 MNHNS, CDR2 SASEGT. The ends lost 7 bases at V and 4 bases at J; junction bases unmatched: 13. The CDR3 covers 17 residues. CDR3 residues: CASTPGTVLQGANVLTF. The CDR3 DNA sequence: TGTGCCAGCACCCCCGGGACAGTGCTTCAAGGGGCCAACGTCCTGACTTTC.

This chain connects TRBV28 to TRBJ2-3, with TRBD2 as a possible D gene (5 bases). This CDR3 contains 15 residues. Trimming shortened V by 3 bases and J by 6 bases, and 16 bases separated the two germline ends. Germline V gene lookup returns CDR1 MDHEN and CDR2 SYDVKM. DNA of the CDR3: TGTGCCAGCAGTTTTTTCCTAGAGCCGGGGGATACGCAGTATTTT. This gives the protein CASSFFLEPGDTQYF.

The chain couples TRBV2 to TRBJ2-1; no clear D gene. V was clipped by 4 bases and J by 8 bases, with 9 bases between them. This CDR3 spans 12 amino acids. CDR1 is SNHLY and CDR2 is FYNNEI in the germline V gene. CDR3 DNA: TGTGCCAGCAGTGTAGAAACGGATGAGCAGTTCTTC. It codes for CASSVETDEQFF.

The chain joins TRBV5-6 to TRBJ1-2; D not resolved. CDR3 length equals 15 residues. V gave up 0 bases and J gave up 0 bases, with 9 bases separating them. Germline loops: CDR1 SGHDT, CDR2 YYEEEE. The CDR3 reads CASSLAMQANYGYTF. The CDR3 bases are TGTGCCAGCAGCTTGGCCATGCAGGCTAACTATGGCTACACCTTC.

The gene calls are TRBV28 and TRBJ2-2; possible D gene TRBD2, 5 bases. V was cut by 6 bases and J by 3 bases, with 17 bases left in between. CDR3 length: 16 residues. Germline-derived CDR1 and CDR2 are MDHEN and SYDVKM. The CDR3 sequence: CASSLTGSPDTGELFF. CDR3 coding DNA: TGTGCCAGCAGCCTTACGGGGTCCCCGGACACCGGGGAGCTGTTTTTT. The variable domain in full, completed from reference TRBV28 and TRBJ2-2, reads DVKVTQSSRYLVKRTGEKVFLECVQDMDHENMFWYRQDPGLGLRLIYFSYDVKMKEKGDIPEGYSVSREKKERFSLILESASTNQTSMYLCASSLTGSPDTGELFFGEGSRLTVL.

The chain is built from TRBV28 and TRBJ1-1; D is ambiguous. CDR3 length: 14 amino acids. Trimming took 4 bases from V and 0 from J, leaving 9 bases between them. Germline V CDR1 and CDR2: MDHEN, SYDVKM. CDR3 loop: CASSSAALNTEAFF. For the CDR3, the DNA is TGTGCCAGCAGTTCAGCTGCGCTGAACACTGAAGCTTTCTTT. Supplemented by reference TRBV28 and TRBJ1-1, the full variable domain reads DVKVTQSSRYLVKRTGEKVFLECVQDMDHENMFWYRQDPGLGLRLIYFSYDVKMKEKGDIPEGYSVSREKKERFSLILESASTNQTSMYLCASSSAALNTEAFFGQGTRLTVV.

The chain uses TRBV7-9 and TRBJ2-3; TRBD2 aligns across 8 bases. Germline values: CDR1 SEHNR, CDR2 FQNEAQ (reference sequence). The CDR3 length is 16 residues. V lost 2 bases and J lost 2; bases outside the gene matches: 6. The CDR3 loop is CASSLILLADTDTQYF. CDR3 nucleotides: TGTGCCAGCAGCTTAATCCTACTAGCGGACACAGATACGCAGTATTTT.

The rearrangement joins TRBV7-6 to TRBJ2-1, with D possibly matching TRBD2 (6 bases). Germline-derived CDR1 and CDR2 are SGHVS and FNYEAQ. CDR3 length: 15 residues. Trimming stripped 5 bases from V and 2 bases from J, with 13 bases between. In DNA form, the CDR3 reads TGTGCCAGCAGCCCTGGGGGGATTACCTACAATGAGCAGTTCTTC. Translation: CASSPGGITYNEQFF.

This clonotype showed up many times. The rearrangement links TRBV7-2 to TRBJ2-3; D may be TRBD2 (6 bases). CDR3 length: 18 amino acids. Germline CDR1 and CDR2: SGHTA and FQGNSA. Trimming pared 1 base from V and 1 base from J, leaving 18 bases between. The chain's CDR3 is CASSLGFSGTTRTDTQYF. CDR3 DNA sequence: TGTGCCAGCAGCTTAGGGTTTAGCGGAACTACCCGCACAGATACGCAGTATTTT.

This chain connects TRBV29-1 to TRBJ2-7; D possibly matches TRBD1 or TRBD2 (5 bases each). The CDR3 runs to 13 residues. The V gene's germline CDR1 is SQVTM and CDR2 ANQGSEA. V was pared by 7 bases and J by 3 bases, with 16 bases between. The CDR3 coding sequence is TGCAGCGGGAAGACAGTTCGGGACTACGAGCAGTACGTC. It yields the protein CSGKTVRDYEQYV.

In its sample, this clonotype was seen a few times. The V and J genes are TRBV28 and TRBJ2-7; 9 bases are a match to TRBD2. The CDR3 is made up of 16 amino acids. Germline CDR1 reads MDHEN; CDR2 reads SYDVKM. With 7 bases clipped from V and 1 base from J, the junction kept 11 bases outside the gene matches. In DNA, the CDR3 is TGTGCCAGCACACCACGCGGGAGCGGGAGGTCCTACGAGCAGTACTTC. Residues: CASTPRGSGRSYEQYF.

This clonotype was observed a few times. V usage is TRBV25-1 and J usage is TRBJ1-3, with D tentatively TRBD1 (6 bases). The ends were cut back, 6 bases at V and 2 bases at J, with 17 bases in the middle. CDR1 MGHDK and CDR2 SYGVNS come from the germline V gene. This CDR3 is built from 16 residues. CDR3 residues: CASRMMGGLAGNTIYF. CDR3 sequence (DNA): TGTGCCAGCAGGATGATGGGGGGCTTGGCTGGAAACACCATATATTTT.

This clonotype was seen repeatedly, ten times or more. J is TRBJ1-1 and V is TRBV7-2, with 7 bases matching TRBD1. V trimming: 5 bases; J trimming: 0 bases; junction bases outside the gene matches: 3. The length of the CDR3 is 14 residues. Looked up from germline, CDR1 is SGHTA and CDR2 is FQGNSA. CDR3 in DNA: TGTGCCAGCAGCATCCAGGGGGTGAACACTGAAGCTTTCTTT. Residues: CASSIQGVNTEAFF.

The chain carries TRBV29-1 and TRBJ2-7, with 11 bases matching TRBD2. Unmatched junction bases numbered 9, after V lost 0 bases and J lost 5 bases. Germline CDR1 SQVTM, CDR2 ANQGSEA. The CDR3 consists of 16 residues. The DNA for the CDR3 is TGCAGCGTTGAAGATCCCCAACTAGCGGGAGTCGACGAGCAGTACTTC. Translating it yields CSVEDPQLAGVDEQYF.

V gene TRBV7-2 combines with J gene TRBJ1-1; D may be TRBD1 (5 bases). The CDR3 runs to 14 residues. V was pared by 6 bases and J by 1 base, with 12 bases between. Looked up from germline, CDR1 is SGHTA and CDR2 is FQGNSA. As DNA, the CDR3 is TGTGCCAGCAGGTGGGACGCAACGAACACTGAAGCTTTCTTT. Its translation is CASRWDATNTEAFF.

This clonotype was detected only a few times. The chain employs TRBV4-1 and TRBJ1-3, with TRBD1 matching 7 bases. Germline V CDR1 and CDR2: MGHRA, YSYEKL. V was clipped by 3 bases and J by 4 bases; unmatched bases: 3. The CDR3 covers 14 residues. CDR3 protein: CASSHPGQGNTIYF. The CDR3 bases are TGCGCCAGCAGCCATCCGGGACAGGGAAACACCATATATTTT.

The chain recombines TRBV15 with TRBJ1-2; D perhaps matches TRBD1 (5 bases). Trimming pared 4 bases from V and 5 bases from J, leaving 14 bases between. The CDR3 sequence is 14 residues long. Germline values: CDR1 LNHNV, CDR2 YYDKDF (reference sequence). The CDR3 DNA reads as TGTGCCACCAGCACGGGGCCCTCCAATTATGGCTACACCTTC. This sequence encodes CATSTGPSNYGYTF.

This clonotype showed up just a few times. The V gene is TRBV27, the J gene TRBJ2-5; 10 positions agree with TRBD2. The V and J ends lost 6 bases and 2 bases, in that order; junction bases with no gene match: 9. Germline V gene data show CDR1 as MNHEY and CDR2 as SMNVEV (reference sequence). CDR3 length equals 16 residues. CDR3 sequence (DNA): TGTGCCAGCAGACTACGAGCGGGAGGGGGTCAAGAGACCCAGTACTTC. The encoded protein is CASRLRAGGGQETQYF.